This section outlines one T cell receptor beta chain sequence together with its context. The method was immunoSEQ multiplex PCR; TCRdb's version includes in-frame clones alone and lacks a portion of them. In the table there are 55,000 to 75,000 clones, 86% of which are singletons. V gave up 6 bases and J gave up 3 bases, with 9 bases separating them. The CDR3 contains 14 residues. Per germline, CDR1 MNHEY and CDR2 SVGAGI. This sample was taken from a study of pediatric ulcerative colitis. The sample taken for sequencing was blood. The chain couples TRBV6-5 to TRBJ2-6, with D perhaps TRBD2 (6 bases). The sequence derives from a boy aged 5-17 years with severe ulcerative colitis. The CDR3 DNA sequence: TGTGCCAGCAGGGACTACTTTGGGGCCAACGTCCTGACTTTC. It encodes CASRDYFGANVLTF.